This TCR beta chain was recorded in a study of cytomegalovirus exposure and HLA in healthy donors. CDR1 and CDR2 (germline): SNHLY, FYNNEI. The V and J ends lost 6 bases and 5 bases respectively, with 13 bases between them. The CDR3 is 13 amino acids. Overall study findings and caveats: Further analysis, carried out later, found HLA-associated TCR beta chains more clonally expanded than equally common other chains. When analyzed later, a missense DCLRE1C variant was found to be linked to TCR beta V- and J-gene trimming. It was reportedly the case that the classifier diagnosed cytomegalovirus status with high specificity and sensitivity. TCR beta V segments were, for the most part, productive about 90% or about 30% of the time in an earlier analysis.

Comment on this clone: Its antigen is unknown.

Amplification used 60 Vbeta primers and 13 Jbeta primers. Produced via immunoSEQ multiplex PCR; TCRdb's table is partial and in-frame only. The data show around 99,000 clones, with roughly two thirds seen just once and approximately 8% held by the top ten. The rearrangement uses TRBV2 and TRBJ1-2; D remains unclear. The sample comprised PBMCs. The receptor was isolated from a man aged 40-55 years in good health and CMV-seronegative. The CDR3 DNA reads TGTGCCAGCAGCCGAGGACGGGATTATGGCTACACCTTC. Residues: CASSRGRDYGYTF.